This T cell receptor (beta chain) was sequenced during a study of OX40 agonist ivuxolimab in advanced cancers. Study details: People who had prior anti-PD-1, anti-PD-L1 or anti-CTLA-4 therapy could take part, and approximately 43% had some.

This clone was observed a handful of times. Its target is not known. Study results and limitations: In CD8+ T cells, expanded clones were on average more numerous than in CD4+. Clonal expansion was seen in CD4+ and CD8+ blood T cells by week 6 at 0.1 to 3.0 mg/kg.

The protocol was immunoSEQ multiplex PCR, while the TCRdb copy is restricted to in-frame clones and leaves out a portion. In the table there are some 48,000 clones, around 80% of which are singletons. Blood draws occurred at baseline, cycle 4 day 1, and cycle 7 day 1. This sequence originates from an adult with an advanced solid tumor such as melanoma, head and neck, liver or kidney cancer. Material: CD4+ or CD8+ T cells sorted from blood, obtained in a trial of the OX40 agonist ivuxolimab.

The CDR3 loop reads CASSTWTGTEAFF. The CDR3 coding sequence is TGTGCCAGCTCAACCTGGACAGGCACTGAAGCTTTCTTT. The chain recombines TRBV18 with TRBJ1-1; TRBD1 agrees at 7 bases. V lost 5 bases, J lost 4 bases, and 4 bases stayed unmatched. The CDR3 totals 13 residues. Per germline, CDR1 KGHSH and CDR2 LQKENI.